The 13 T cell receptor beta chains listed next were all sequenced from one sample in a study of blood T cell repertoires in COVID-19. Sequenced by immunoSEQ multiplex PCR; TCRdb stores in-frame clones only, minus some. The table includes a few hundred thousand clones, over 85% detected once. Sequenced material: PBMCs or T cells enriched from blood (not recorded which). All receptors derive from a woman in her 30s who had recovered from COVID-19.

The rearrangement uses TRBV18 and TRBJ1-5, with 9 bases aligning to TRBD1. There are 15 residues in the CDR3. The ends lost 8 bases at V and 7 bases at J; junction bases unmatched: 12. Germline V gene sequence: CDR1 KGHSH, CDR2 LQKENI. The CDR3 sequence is CASRQTGTGLQPQHF. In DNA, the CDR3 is TGTGCCAGCCGTCAGACCGGGACAGGGTTGCAGCCCCAGCATTTT.

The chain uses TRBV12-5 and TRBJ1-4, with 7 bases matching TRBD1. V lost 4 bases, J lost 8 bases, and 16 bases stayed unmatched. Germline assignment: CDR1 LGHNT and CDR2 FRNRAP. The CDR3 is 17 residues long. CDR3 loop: CASGSYRGGWIEEKLFF. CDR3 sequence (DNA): TGTGCTAGTGGTTCCTACAGGGGCGGGTGGATCGAAGAAAAACTGTTTTTT.

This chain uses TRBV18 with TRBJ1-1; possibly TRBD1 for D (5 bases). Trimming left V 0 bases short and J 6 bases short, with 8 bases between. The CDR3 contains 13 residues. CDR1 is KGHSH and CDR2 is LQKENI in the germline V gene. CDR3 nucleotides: TGTGCCAGCTCACCACCCAGGGTAGCTGAAGCTTTCTTT. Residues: CASSPPRVAEAFF.

CDR3: CASSLEGVAGNTIYF. CDR3 bases: TGCGCCAGCAGCTTGGAGGGAGTCGCTGGAAACACCATATATTTT. The chain employs TRBV5-1 and TRBJ1-3; D not certain. CDR3 size: 15 residues. From germline, CDR1 is SGHRS and CDR2 YFSETQ. V was pared by 0 bases and J by 2 bases, with 9 bases between.

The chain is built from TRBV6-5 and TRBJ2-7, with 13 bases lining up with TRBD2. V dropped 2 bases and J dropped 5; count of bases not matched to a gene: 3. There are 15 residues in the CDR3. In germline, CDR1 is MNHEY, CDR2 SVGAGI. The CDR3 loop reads CASSYQTSGRNEQYF. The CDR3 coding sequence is TGTGCCAGCAGTTACCAGACTAGCGGGAGGAACGAGCAGTACTTC.

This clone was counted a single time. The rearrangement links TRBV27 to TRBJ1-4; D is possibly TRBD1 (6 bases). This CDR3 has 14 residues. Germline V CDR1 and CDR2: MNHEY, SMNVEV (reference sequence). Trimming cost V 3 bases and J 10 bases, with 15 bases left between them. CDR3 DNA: TGTGCCAGCAGTTTGGCGGGGGAGGGGGGAAAACTGTTTTTT. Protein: CASSLAGEGGKLFF.

CDR3 DNA sequence: TGCGCCAGCAGCTTTACAGGGGTTGACGGGTCGGGGACCCAGTACTTC. Its translation: CASSFTGVDGSGTQYF. This chain uses TRBV5-1 with TRBJ2-5; 7 bases line up with TRBD1. Trimming cost V 2 bases and J 7 bases; bases outside gene matches: 14. The CDR3 contains 16 residues. Germline CDR1 and CDR2: SGHRS and YFSETQ. The full variable domain, with the rest looked up from reference TRBV5-1 and TRBJ2-5, is KAGVTQTPRYLIKTRGQQVTLSCSPISGHRSVSWYQQTPGQGLQFLFEYFSETQRNKGNFPGRFSGRQFSNSRSEMNVSTLELGDSALYLCASSFTGVDGSGTQYFGPGTRLLVL.

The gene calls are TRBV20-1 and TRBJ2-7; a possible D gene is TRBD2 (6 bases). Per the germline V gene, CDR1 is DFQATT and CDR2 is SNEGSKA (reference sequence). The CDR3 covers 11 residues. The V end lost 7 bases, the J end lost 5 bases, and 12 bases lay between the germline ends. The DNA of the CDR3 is TGCAGTGTGGAACGGGGGAACGAGCAGTACTTC. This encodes CSVERGNEQYF.

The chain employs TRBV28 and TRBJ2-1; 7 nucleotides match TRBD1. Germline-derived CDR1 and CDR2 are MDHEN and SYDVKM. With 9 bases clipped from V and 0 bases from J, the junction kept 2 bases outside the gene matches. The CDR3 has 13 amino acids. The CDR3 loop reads CASWDSSYNEQFF. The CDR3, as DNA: TGTGCCAGTTGGGACAGCTCCTACAATGAGCAGTTCTTC.

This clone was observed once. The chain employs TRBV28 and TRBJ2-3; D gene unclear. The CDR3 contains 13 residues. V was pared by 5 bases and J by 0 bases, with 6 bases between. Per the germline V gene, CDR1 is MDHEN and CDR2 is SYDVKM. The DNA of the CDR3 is TGTGCCAGCAGTGGCTCTAGCACAGATACGCAGTATTTT. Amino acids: CASSGSSTDTQYF.

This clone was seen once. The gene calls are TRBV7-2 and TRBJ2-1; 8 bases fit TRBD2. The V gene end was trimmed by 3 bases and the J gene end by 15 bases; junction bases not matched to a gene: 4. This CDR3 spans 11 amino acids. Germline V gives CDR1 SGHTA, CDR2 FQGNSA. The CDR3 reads CASSFGTRLFF. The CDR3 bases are TGTGCCAGCAGCTTTGGGACTAGGTTGTTCTTC.

The CDR3 loop reads CATSSPSGRAVNEQFF. The CDR3 DNA is TGTGCCACCAGCAGCCCAAGCGGGAGGGCCGTGAATGAGCAGTTCTTC. The V gene is TRBV15, the J gene TRBJ2-1, with 10 bases matching TRBD2. After removal of 3 bases from V and 7 bases from J, the junction contained 9 bases not matched to a gene. Per the germline V gene, CDR1 is LNHNV and CDR2 is YYDKDF (reference sequence). The CDR3 runs to 16 residues.

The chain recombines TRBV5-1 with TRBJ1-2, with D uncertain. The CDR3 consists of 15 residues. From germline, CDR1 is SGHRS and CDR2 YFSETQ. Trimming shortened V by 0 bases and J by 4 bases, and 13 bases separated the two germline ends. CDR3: CASSLDPAGSYGYTF. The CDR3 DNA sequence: TGCGCCAGCAGCTTGGATCCCGCAGGAAGCTATGGCTACACCTTC.